This TCR beta chain was obtained from a study of OX40 agonist ivuxolimab in advanced cancers. Study-level information: Dose-escalation patients had hepatocellular carcinoma, melanoma, renal cell or head and neck cancer. Partial responses were achieved by three patients, one with hepatocellular carcinoma and two with cutaneous melanoma.

This clone was detected once. Germline V gives CDR1 MNHNY, CDR2 SVGAGI (reference sequence). Trimming cost V 5 bases and J 8 bases, with 9 bases left between them. This CDR3 region has 11 residues. Autoimmune disease history or systemic immunosuppression barred patients. This table comes from immunoSEQ multiplex PCR, and its TCRdb copy is limited to in-frame clones, with some not included. Of around 16,000 clones detected, 86% appear once; the ten largest clones hold 0.69%. This sequence originates from an adult with an advanced solid tumor such as melanoma, head and neck, liver or kidney cancer. The source was CD4+ or CD8+ T cells sorted from blood, collected in a trial of the OX40 agonist ivuxolimab. This chain uses TRBV6-6 with TRBJ1-2; D not resolved. CDR3 sequence reads: CASSLGSGYTF. Written as DNA, the CDR3 is TGTGCCAGCAGTCTGGGCAGCGGCTACACCTTC.